These 12 T cell receptor beta chains were all obtained from the same sample, sequenced in a study of T-cell reconstitution after alpha-beta-depleted transplantation in children. TCRbeta library preparation incorporated unique molecular identifiers. Using its own MiXCR run on the PCR reads, TCRdb lists one record per CDR3 protein. The sample includes under 300,000 distinct CDR3 sequences, approximately 10% seen only once; the top ten take about a quarter. Material: peripheral blood, obtained 180 days after TCRalphabeta/CD19-depleted stem cell transplant. Receptors originate from a male patient aged 2-9 years who had a stem cell transplant for chronic granulomatous disease, so the T cells may come from the graft donor.

This clonotype was counted many times. The rearrangement joins TRBV20-1 to TRBJ2-4, with D possibly being TRBD1 (6 bases). Trimming left V 6 bases short and J 0 bases short, with 9 bases between. This CDR3 has 13 residues. Per the germline V gene, CDR1 is DFQATT and CDR2 is SNEGSKA (reference sequence). The CDR3 loop is CSAPDRAKNIQYF. In nucleotides, the CDR3 is TGCAGTGCCCCGGACAGAGCCAAAAACATTCAGTACTTC.

This clonotype was counted many times. V usage is TRBV15 and J usage is TRBJ2-7; D gene unclear. The CDR3 length is 12 residues. With 2 bases removed from V and 2 bases from J, the gap between germline ends came to 4 bases. CDR1 is LNHNV and CDR2 is YYDKDF in the germline V gene (reference sequence). CDR3 residues: CATSRSTYEQYF. CDR3 nucleotides: TGTGCCACCAGCAGATCGACCTACGAGCAGTACTTC.

Worth noting for this clonotype: With a much larger clone just one base away, this may be a read error. The chain recombines TRBV20-1 with TRBJ2-5, with D perhaps assigned TRBD1 or TRBD2 (6 bases each). Germline loops: CDR1 DFQATT, CDR2 SNEGSKA (reference sequence). This CDR3 is built from 14 residues. V lost 1 base and J lost 5, with 14 bases in between. DNA for the CDR3: TGCAGTGCTAGAGCTCCAGGAGGGGGTGAGACCCAGTACTTC. This codes for CSARAPGGGETQYF.

This clonotype came up many times. This sequence joins TRBV28 and TRBJ1-2, with 9 bases identical to TRBD1. The CDR3 has 16 amino acids. Germline values: CDR1 MDHEN, CDR2 SYDVKM. V dropped 5 bases and J dropped 0; count of bases not matched to a gene: 7. The CDR3 region is CASSPGGTGSNYGYTF. The CDR3 DNA is TGTGCCAGCAGTCCCGGGGGGACAGGGTCTAACTATGGCTACACCTTC.

This clonotype was seen repeatedly, ten times or more. The genes are TRBV7-9 and TRBJ2-3; 8 bases fit TRBD2. The length of the CDR3 is 15 residues. Trimming took 5 bases from V and 1 from J; bases not matched to a gene: 5. Germline loops: CDR1 SEHNR, CDR2 FQNEAQ (reference sequence). CDR3 nucleotide sequence: TGTGCCAGCAGCCGAGGACTAGCAGGCACAGATACGCAGTATTTT. This gives the protein CASSRGLAGTDTQYF.

This clonotype has ten or more counts. The gene calls are TRBV29-1 and TRBJ2-3; D ambiguous. Germline V gene lookup returns CDR1 SQVTM and CDR2 ANQGSEA. The CDR3 is 13 amino acids. Trimming took 2 bases from V and 6 from J, leaving 12 bases between them. CDR3 coding DNA: TGCAGCGTTGAATACGCCGGGTTTGATACGCAGTATTTT. Protein sequence: CSVEYAGFDTQYF.

This clonotype was counted only a few times. The chain recombines TRBV12-2 with TRBJ2-5; TRBD2, the D gene given by the table, was not confirmed from the DNA. TRBV12-2 is described as a pseudogene. This CDR3 comprises 16 residues. The CDR3 loop reads CASRELAHLDQETQYF. The CDR3 DNA reads as TGTGCAAGTCGCGAACTAGCCCACTTAGACCAAGAGACCCAGTACTTC.

This clonotype was seen many times. The chain links TRBV18 to TRBJ2-5; D gene uncertain. Germline lookup yields CDR1 KGHSH and CDR2 LQKENI. This CDR3 region has 11 residues. Trimming cost V 6 bases and J 1 base, with 3 bases left between them. The chain's CDR3 is CASSRQETQYF. The CDR3 region has the DNA TGTGCCAGCTCTCGCCAAGAGACCCAGTACTTC.

This clonotype was recorded at least ten times. The genes are TRBV7-9 and TRBJ2-3; D is possibly TRBD1 (6 bases). The germline V gene has CDR1 SEHNR and CDR2 FQNEAQ (reference sequence). The CDR3 contains 11 residues. V shed 4 bases and J shed 8 bases, with 7 bases lying between them. Written as DNA, the CDR3 is TGTGCCAGCAGCTCCAGGGGTACGCAGTATTTT. Protein: CASSSRGTQYF. The full variable domain, completed using reference TRBV7-9 and TRBJ2-3, is DTGVSQNPRHKITKRGQNVTFRCDPISEHNRLYWYRQTLGQGPEFLTYFQNEAQLEKSRLLSDRFSAERPKGSFSTLEIQRTEQGDSAMYLCASSSRGTQYFGPGTRLTVL.

There are many counts of this clonotype. The chain links TRBV6-2 or TRBV6-3 to TRBJ2-7; TRBD2 matches at 7 bases. The CDR3 loop spans 14 amino acids. CDR1 is MNHEY, CDR2 SVGEGT, per germline. J gave up 2 bases and V 8 bases, and 9 bases lay outside the gene matches. This CDR3 is CASEPQREAYEQYF. DNA for the CDR3: TGTGCCAGCGAGCCCCAGCGGGAAGCCTACGAGCAGTACTTC.

This clonotype appeared many times. The junction departs from the called germline gene at one end, perhaps through a read error. The chain carries TRBV7-2 and TRBJ2-3; TRBD1 is a possible D gene (6 bases). This CDR3 has 13 residues. Germline assignment: CDR1 SGHTA and CDR2 FQGNSA. The CDR3 here is CASSLGRTATQYF. CDR3 DNA: TGTGCCAGCAGCTTAGGGCGGACAGCTACGCAGTATTTT.

At least ten counts were recorded for this clonotype. J is TRBJ1-5 and V is TRBV12-3 or TRBV12-4, with D maybe TRBD1 (5 bases). V was trimmed by 4 bases and J by 9 bases, leaving 13 bases between them. CDR3 length: 13 residues. CDR3 in DNA: TGTGCCAGCAGTTGGGGAGGGGCTCGGCCCCAGCATTTT. Protein: CASSWGGARPQHF.